The next 14 T cell receptor beta chains were all read from a single sample in a study of T cell repertoires in cytomegalovirus infection. MiXCR, run by TCRdb on the reads, gives a single entry per CDR3 protein. The sample consists of 150,000 to 200,000 distinct CDR3 sequences, about 30% of them appearing once. The sequenced material came from PBMCs. These receptor sequences come from a human donor in good health (CMV status not recorded). Some clones in this sample may be carry-over from other donors' samples.

This clonotype has just a few counts. J is TRBJ2-7 and V is TRBV20-1; D may be TRBD2 (7 bases). With 0 bases removed from V and 3 bases from J, the gap between germline ends came to 15 bases. The CDR3 runs 15 residues. Per the germline V gene, CDR1 is DFQATT and CDR2 is SNEGSKA (reference sequence). The CDR3 bases are TGCAGTGCTAGAGATACGGCGGGGGACAACTACGAGCAGTACTTC. Protein sequence: CSARDTAGDNYEQYF.

This clonotype was counted a few times. The chain uses TRBV7-8 and TRBJ2-5, with 9 bases aligning to TRBD1. The CDR3 is 15 amino acids. The germline CDR1 and CDR2 sequences are SGHVS and FQNEAQ. With V trimmed by 2 bases and J by 3 bases, 4 bases remained unmatched. The CDR3 sequence: CASSLPGQGKETQYF. In nucleotides, the CDR3 is TGTGCCAGCAGCTTACCCGGACAGGGGAAAGAGACCCAGTACTTC.

Only a few counts were recorded for this clonotype. V usage is TRBV6-2 or TRBV6-3 and J usage is TRBJ2-5; D gene uncertain. The CDR3 loop spans 15 amino acids. Per germline, CDR1 MNHEY and CDR2 SVGEGT. Trimming pared 0 bases from V and 5 bases from J, leaving 13 bases between. This CDR3 is CASSYSGSSAETQYF. CDR3 DNA sequence: TGTGCCAGCAGTTACTCGGGTAGCTCCGCGGAGACCCAGTACTTC.

The rearrangement joins TRBV29-1 to TRBJ1-2; a weak D match, TRBD1 (5 bases). Germline V lookup: CDR1 SQVTM, CDR2 ANQGSEA. V lost 0 bases, J lost 8 bases, and 13 bases lay in between. This CDR3 has 13 residues. The CDR3 DNA sequence: TGCAGCGTTGAAGAGTATTCAGGGAGCGGCTACACCTTC. It yields the protein CSVEEYSGSGYTF. Together with reference TRBV29-1 and TRBJ1-2, the CDR3 gives the full variable domain: SAVISQKPSRDICQRGTSLTIQCQVDSQVTMMFWYRQQPGQSLTLIATANQGSEATYESGFVIDKFPISRPNLTFSTLTVSNMSPEDSSIYLCSVEEYSGSGYTFGSGTRLTVV.

A single count supports this clonotype. This may come from a read error, since a much larger clone is one base off. The chain has TRBV7-2 and TRBJ2-1; perhaps TRBD1 as D (7 bases). Looked up from germline, CDR1 is SGHTA and CDR2 is FQGNSA. The length of the CDR3 is 14 residues. CDR3 residues: CASSFLRDSNDQFF. For the CDR3, the DNA is TGTGCCAGCAGCTTTCTGCGGGACAGCAATGACCAGTTCTTC.

The chain carries TRBV6-1 and TRBJ1-2, with D possibly matching TRBD1 (6 bases). The CDR3 extends over 15 amino acids. Between the trimmed V and J ends, which lost 3 bases and 4 bases, there was a span of 15 bases. Germline-derived CDR1 and CDR2 are MNHNS and SASEGT. This CDR3 reads CASSDHNRDSYGYTF. DNA for the CDR3: TGTGCCAGCAGTGATCATAACAGGGATAGCTATGGCTACACCTTC.

Concerning this clonotype itself: Compared with germline, one end of the junction differs, possibly owing to a read error. The chain links TRBV7-7 to TRBJ2-1; a weak D match, TRBD2 (5 bases). The germline gives CDR1 SSHAT, CDR2 FNYEAQ (reference sequence). The length of the CDR3 is 14 residues. The CDR3 spells CASTPGIGIGEQFF. The CDR3 nucleotides read TGTGCTAGCACCCCGGGGATCGGCATCGGTGAGCAGTTCTTC.

As DNA, the CDR3 is TGTGCCAGCAGCGAAACCCCGGACTGGGAGGGACGTGGCTACACCTTC. Protein: CASSETPDWEGRGYTF. The chain recombines TRBV2 with TRBJ1-2, with TRBD1 as a possible D gene (5 bases). The V gene lost 6 bases and the J gene lost 7 bases, with 24 bases spanning the gap. Germline assignment: CDR1 SNHLY and CDR2 FYNNEI. The CDR3 runs to 16 residues.

The chain employs TRBV5-4 and TRBJ2-5; 12 nucleotides match TRBD2. J gave up 5 bases and V 4 bases, and 9 bases lay outside the gene matches. Germline CDR1 SGHNT, CDR2 YYREEE (reference sequence). CDR3 length equals 16 residues. CDR3 protein: CASSPGLAGSGETQYF. The CDR3 nucleotides read TGTGCCAGCAGCCCCGGACTAGCGGGGTCGGGGGAGACCCAGTACTTC. Full variable domain (rest looked up from reference TRBV5-4 and TRBJ2-5): ETGVTQSPTHLIKTRGQQVTLRCSSQSGHNTVSWYQQALGQGPQFIFQYYREEENGRGNFPPRFSGLQFPNYSSELNVNALELDDSALYLCASSPGLAGSGETQYFGPGTRLLVL.

This clonotype was recorded a few times. This CDR3 reads CASSPPGTGGAWVTEAFF. The CDR3 coding sequence is TGTGCCAGCAGCCCCCCCGGGACAGGGGGCGCCTGGGTCACTGAAGCTTTCTTT. This chain links TRBV5-4 with TRBJ1-1; 12 bases match TRBD1. CDR1 SGHNT and CDR2 YYREEE come from the germline V gene (reference sequence). There are 18 residues in the CDR3. The junction had 14 bases not matched to a gene; V was cut back by 4 bases and J by 4 bases.

This clonotype was observed a handful of times. The V gene is TRBV6-1, the J gene TRBJ2-3; 7 nucleotides align to TRBD2. The CDR3 spans 13 residues. V dropped 3 bases and J dropped 6; count of bases not matched to a gene: 3. Per the germline V gene, CDR1 is MNHNS and CDR2 is SASEGT. The CDR3: CASSDHGGDTQYF. The CDR3 DNA reads TGTGCCAGCAGTGATCACGGGGGGGATACGCAGTATTTT.

The chain uses TRBV2 and TRBJ1-2, with D perhaps matching TRBD1 (6 bases). CDR3 length equals 12 residues. CDR1 is SNHLY, CDR2 FYNNEI, per germline. V was shortened by 7 bases and J by 1 base, with 7 bases between the two germline ends. The CDR3 spells CASTGDNYGYTF. As DNA, the CDR3 is TGTGCCAGCACAGGGGATAACTATGGCTACACCTTC.

This clonotype was seen a handful of times. This chain joins TRBV11-2 and TRBJ1-2; unclear D gene. Germline V gives CDR1 SGHAT, CDR2 FQNNGV. The V end was cut by 7 bases, the J end by 4 bases, with 19 bases between. The CDR3 covers 15 residues. CDR3 sequence: CASTPMLRGTYGYTF. CDR3 in DNA: TGTGCCAGCACCCCGATGCTGAGAGGCACCTATGGCTACACCTTC.

V and J are TRBV2 and TRBJ1-2; TRBD1 might be the D (5 bases). V was pared by 2 bases and J by 5 bases, with 18 bases between. Looked up from germline, CDR1 is SNHLY and CDR2 is FYNNEI. CDR3 length: 16 residues. The CDR3 reads CASSETGVGARYGYTF. In DNA, the CDR3 is TGTGCCAGCAGTGAAACGGGGGTCGGGGCTCGGTATGGCTACACCTTC.